This TCR beta chain was retrieved from a study of stem cell transplantation in POMP-related autoinflammatory disease. Across the whole study: Defective thymoproteasomes were hypothesized to impair CD8+ T-cell positive selection.

This table comes from immunoSEQ multiplex PCR, and its TCRdb copy is limited to in-frame clones, with some not included. The sample includes 6,000 to 7,000 clones, roughly four fifths of them seen just once. J was trimmed by 6 bases and V by 5 bases; bases with no gene match: 6. Germline V gene sequence: CDR1 MDHEN, CDR2 SYDVKM. The CDR3 covers 13 residues. The gene calls are TRBV28 and TRBJ1-2; 7 bases are shared with TRBD1. The sample taken for sequencing was a CXCR5-defined cell subset from PBMCs. This TCR was sampled from a human donor in good health. The CDR3 reads CASSETGIDGYTF. The CDR3 DNA sequence: TGTGCCAGCAGTGAGACAGGGATAGATGGCTACACCTTC.